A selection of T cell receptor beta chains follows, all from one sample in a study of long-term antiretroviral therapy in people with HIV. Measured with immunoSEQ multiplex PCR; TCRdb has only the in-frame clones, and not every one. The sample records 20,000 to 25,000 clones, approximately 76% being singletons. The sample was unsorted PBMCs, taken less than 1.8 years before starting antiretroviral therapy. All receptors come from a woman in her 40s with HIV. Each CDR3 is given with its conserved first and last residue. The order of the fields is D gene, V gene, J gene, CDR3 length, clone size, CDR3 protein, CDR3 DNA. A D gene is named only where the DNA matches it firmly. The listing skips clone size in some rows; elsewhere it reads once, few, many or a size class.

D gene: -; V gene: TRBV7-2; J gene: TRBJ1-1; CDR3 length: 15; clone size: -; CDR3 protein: CASSRRDTGGTEAFF; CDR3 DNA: TGTGCCAGCAGCCGGCGGGACACGGGGGGAACTGAAGCTTTCTTT
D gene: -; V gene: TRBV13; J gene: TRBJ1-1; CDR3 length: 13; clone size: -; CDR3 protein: CASTPQGLTQAFF; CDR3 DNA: TGTGCCAGCACTCCCCAGGGACTAACTCAAGCTTTCTTT
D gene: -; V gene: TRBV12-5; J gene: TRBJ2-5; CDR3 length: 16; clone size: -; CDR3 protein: CASGLGRGAPEETQYF; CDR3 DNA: TGTGCTAGTGGTTTGGGACGCGGGGCCCCAGAAGAGACCCAGTACTTC
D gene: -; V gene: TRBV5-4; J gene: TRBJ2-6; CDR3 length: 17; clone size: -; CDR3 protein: CASSLGLERSGANVLTF; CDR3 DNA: TGTGCCAGCAGCCTGGGGTTGGAGCGTTCTGGGGCCAACGTCCTGACTTTC
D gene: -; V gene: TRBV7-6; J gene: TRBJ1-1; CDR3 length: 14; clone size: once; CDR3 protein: CASTEWSGGDEAFF; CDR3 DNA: TGTGCCAGCACGGAGTGGTCCGGGGGCGACGAAGCTTTCTTT
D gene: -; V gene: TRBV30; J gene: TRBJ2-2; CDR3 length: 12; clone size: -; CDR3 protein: CAWRAMAGELFF; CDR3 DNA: TGTGCCTGGAGAGCTATGGCCGGGGAGCTGTTTTTT
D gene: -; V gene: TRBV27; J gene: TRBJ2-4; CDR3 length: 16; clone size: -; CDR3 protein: CASSLSFGGSKNIQYF; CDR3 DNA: TGTGCCAGCAGTTTAAGTTTCGGGGGATCCAAAAACATTCAGTACTTC
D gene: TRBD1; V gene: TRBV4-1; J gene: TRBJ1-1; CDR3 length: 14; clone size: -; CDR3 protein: CASSPRGENTEAFF; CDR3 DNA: TGCGCCAGCAGCCCCAGGGGGGAGAACACTGAAGCTTTCTTT
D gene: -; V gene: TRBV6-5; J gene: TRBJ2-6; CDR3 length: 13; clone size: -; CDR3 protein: CASRPSGANVLTF; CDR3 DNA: TGTGCCAGCCGCCCCTCTGGGGCCAACGTCCTGACTTTC
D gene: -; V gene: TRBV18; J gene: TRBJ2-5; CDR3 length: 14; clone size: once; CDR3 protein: CASSPLTGVETQYF; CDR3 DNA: TGTGCCAGCTCACCGTTGACAGGTGTAGAGACCCAGTACTTC
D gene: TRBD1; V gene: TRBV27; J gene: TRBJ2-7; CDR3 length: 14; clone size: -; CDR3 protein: CASSFRQGFYEQYF; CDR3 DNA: TGTGCCAGCAGTTTCCGACAGGGGTTCTACGAGCAGTACTTC
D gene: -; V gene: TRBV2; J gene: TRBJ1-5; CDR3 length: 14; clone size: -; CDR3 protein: CASSRDSDNQPQHF; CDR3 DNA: TGTGCCAGCAGCCGCGACAGCGACAATCAGCCCCAGCATTTT
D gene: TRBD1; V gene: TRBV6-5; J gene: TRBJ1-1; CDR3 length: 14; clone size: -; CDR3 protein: CASRINRGTTEAFF; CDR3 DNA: TGTGCCAGCAGGATCAACAGGGGGACCACTGAAGCTTTCTTT
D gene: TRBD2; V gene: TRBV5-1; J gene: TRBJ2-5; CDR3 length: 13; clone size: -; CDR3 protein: CASTLAGKETQYF; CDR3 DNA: TGCGCCAGTACGTTAGCGGGCAAAGAGACCCAGTACTTC
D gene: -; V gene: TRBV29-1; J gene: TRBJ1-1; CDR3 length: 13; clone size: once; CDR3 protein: CSVESGFGTEAFF; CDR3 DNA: TGCAGCGTTGAATCCGGATTTGGTACTGAAGCTTTCTTT
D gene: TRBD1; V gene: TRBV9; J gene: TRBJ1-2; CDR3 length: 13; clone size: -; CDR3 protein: CASSVTGVNGYTF; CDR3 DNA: TGTGCCAGCAGCGTAACAGGGGTTAATGGCTACACCTTC
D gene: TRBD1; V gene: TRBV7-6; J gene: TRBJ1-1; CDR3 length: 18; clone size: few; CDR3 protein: CASSPTGGRVLSGTEAFF; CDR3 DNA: TGTGCCAGCAGCCCGACAGGGGGACGGGTTCTTTCGGGCACTGAAGCTTTCTTT
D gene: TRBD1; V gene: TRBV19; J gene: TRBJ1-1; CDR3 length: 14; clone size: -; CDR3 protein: CASTPGTANTEAFF; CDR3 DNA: TGTGCCAGTACCCCCGGGACAGCGAACACTGAAGCTTTCTTT
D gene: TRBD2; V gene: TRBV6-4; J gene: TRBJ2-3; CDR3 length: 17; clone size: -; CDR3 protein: CASSDRGLAGRTDTQYF; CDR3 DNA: TGTGCCAGCAGTGACCGTGGACTAGCTGGACGCACAGATACGCAGTATTTT
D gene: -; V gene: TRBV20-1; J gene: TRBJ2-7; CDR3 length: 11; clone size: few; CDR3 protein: CSAKTGGEQYF; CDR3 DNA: TGCAGTGCTAAAACCGGCGGCGAGCAGTACTTC
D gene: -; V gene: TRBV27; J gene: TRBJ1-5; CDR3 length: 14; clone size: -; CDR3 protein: CASSLSGEHQPQHF; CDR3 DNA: TGTGCCAGCAGTTTATCTGGAGAACATCAGCCCCAGCATTTT